The sequence of this TCR beta chain was determined in a study of cytomegalovirus exposure and HLA in healthy donors. The wider study: The Caucasian-associated ancestry cluster held around four fifths of around 380 genotyped donors.

PCR amplification relied on 60 Vbeta primers (plus 13 Jbeta primers). Sequenced by immunoSEQ multiplex PCR; TCRdb stores in-frame clones only, minus some. The data show 55,000 to 65,000 clones, with approximately 80% seen just once and about 1.6% held by the top ten. On this clone: Other DNA sequences from this sample encode an identical CDR3 as well.

The J segment lost 4 bases and the V segment lost 3 bases, leaving 2 bases of the junction unmatched. The CDR3 covers 14 residues. CDR1 is SGHTA and CDR2 is FQGNSA in the germline V gene. J is TRBJ2-7 and V is TRBV7-2; 11 bases agree with TRBD2. The sequenced sample was PBMCs. This TCR was sampled from a human donor in good health. In DNA, the CDR3 is TGTGCCAGCAGCTTTAGCGGGGGGGCTTACGAGCAGTACTTC. This encodes CASSFSGGAYEQYF.